This TCR beta chain was captured in a study of vaccination and CD4 T cells after COVID-19. Looking at the study overall: Samples taken post-COVID came a median around 100 days after diagnosis, ranging from 35 to 161.

Concerning this clonotype itself: What it binds is unknown.

Sequence data for DNA of cultured CD4+ T cells were generated by the Oncomine TCR Beta short-read assay. One entry per CDR3 protein results from TCRdb running MiXCR on the PCR reads. Seen here are around 13,000 distinct CDR3 sequences, 55% to 65% observed once, and the top ten hold about 7.6%. Treatment defined: roughly 11-day PBMC culture with coronavirus spike peptide pools or control peptides (ViraFEST assay). The clonotype originates from a human donor who had recovered from COVID-19. Sequencing was performed on CD4+ T cells from blood, cultured in vitro, taken before SARS-CoV-2 vaccination.

The CDR3: CASAIEGRGAFAEQYF. The CDR3 region has the DNA TGTGCCAGCGCCATTGAGGGGCGGGGGGCATTCGCCGAGCAGTACTTC. The gene calls are TRBV6-2 or TRBV6-3 and TRBJ2-7; 8 nucleotides match TRBD2. From germline, CDR1 is MNHEY and CDR2 SVGEGT. The CDR3 runs to 16 residues. With V trimmed by 8 bases and J by 6 bases, 18 bases remained unmatched.